This passage covers 30 T cell receptor beta chains from one sample sequenced in a study of blood T cells in healthy people across ages. It was with a sample-barcoded 5' primer and a J-beta primer mix that a second PCR of roughly 7 to 12 cycles was run. TCRdb called the 5' RACE reads again in MiXCR, with one record for every CDR3 protein. The sample lists over a million distinct CDR3 sequences, 45% occurring once. The sequenced sample was blood. The origin of the receptors is an older woman in good health.

In this sample, this clonotype turned up a few times. V gene TRBV20-1 combines with J gene TRBJ2-7; D may be TRBD2 (6 bases). The CDR3 consists of 15 residues. Germline-derived CDR1 and CDR2 are DFQATT and SNEGSKA (reference sequence). Trimming took 0 bases from V and 2 from J, leaving 14 bases between them. CDR3 region: CSARDVGGRAYEQYF. CDR3 nucleotide sequence: TGCAGTGCTAGAGATGTAGGAGGGAGAGCCTACGAGCAGTACTTC.

This clonotype was recorded a few times. V gene TRBV30 combines with J gene TRBJ2-1; D is possibly TRBD2 (5 bases). CDR1 is GTSNPN and CDR2 is SVGIG in the germline V gene (reference sequence). The V end was cut by 8 bases, the J end by 4 bases, with 9 bases between. The CDR3 has 11 residues. CDR3 in amino acids: CAGRGYNEQFF. The CDR3 DNA is TGTGCCGGCCGGGGATACAATGAGCAGTTCTTC.

This chain links TRBV7-2 with TRBJ2-7; TRBD1 matches 7 bases. The CDR3 extends over 16 amino acids. Germline V CDR1 and CDR2: SGHTA, FQGNSA. The V and J ends lost 5 bases and 1 base, in that order; junction bases with no gene match: 11. This chain's CDR3 is CASSRPPGQRSYEQYF. The CDR3 DNA reads as TGTGCCAGCAGCCGCCCCCCGGGACAGCGATCCTACGAGCAGTACTTC. Drawing the rest from reference TRBV7-2 and TRBJ2-7, the complete variable domain is GAGVSQSPSNKVTEKGKDVELRCDPISGHTALYWYRQSLGQGLEFLIYFQGNSAPDKSGLPSDRFSAERTGGSVSTLTIQRTQQEDSAVYLCASSRPPGQRSYEQYFGPGTRLTVT.

This clonotype was counted a few times. This sequence joins TRBV5-1 and TRBJ2-5, with D perhaps TRBD1 (6 bases). This CDR3 has 14 amino acids. The V and J ends lost 3 bases and 1 base respectively, with 10 bases between them. CDR1 is SGHRS, CDR2 YFSETQ, per germline. The CDR3 protein is CASSSMDSQETQYF. CDR3 DNA: TGCGCCAGCAGCTCCATGGACAGCCAAGAGACCCAGTACTTC.

V gene TRBV10-3 combines with J gene TRBJ1-4; D uncertain. CDR1 and CDR2 (germline): ENHRY, SYGVKD. V was trimmed by 5 bases and J by 8 bases, leaving 6 bases between them. The CDR3 contains 11 residues. For the CDR3, the DNA is TGTGCCATCAGTTCCGGGGAAAAACTGTTTTTT. It translates to CAISSGEKLFF.

This clonotype has only a few counts. This chain joins TRBV5-1 and TRBJ2-3; 7 nucleotides align to TRBD1. From germline, CDR1 is SGHRS and CDR2 YFSETQ. The CDR3 runs to 14 residues. The ends lost 0 bases at V and 6 bases at J; junction bases unmatched: 4. Here the CDR3 DNA reads TGCGCCAGCAGCTTGGTGGGGACAGAGGATACGCAGTATTTT. The encoded protein is CASSLVGTEDTQYF.

The chain recombines TRBV20-1 with TRBJ2-1, with 13 bases matching TRBD2. The junction had 5 bases not matched to a gene; V was cut back by 6 bases and J by 3 bases. Germline V gene lookup returns CDR1 DFQATT and CDR2 SNEGSKA (reference sequence). This CDR3 spans 15 amino acids. The CDR3 region has the DNA TGCAGTGCACCGGGACTAGCGGGGATCTACAATGAGCAGTTCTTC. As protein: CSAPGLAGIYNEQFF.

V and J are TRBV6-5 and TRBJ1-1; no reliable D call. Trimming took 5 bases from V and 4 from J, leaving 11 bases between them. This CDR3 has 13 residues. The germline V gene encodes CDR1 MNHEY and CDR2 SVGAGI. The CDR3 nucleotides read TGTGCCAGCAGTGACTTGGGAGGCACTGAAGCTTTCTTT. This codes for CASSDLGGTEAFF.

This clonotype was seen more than once but under ten times. The chain joins TRBV6-6 to TRBJ2-3, with D possibly TRBD1 on 5 matching bases. The ends were cut back, 5 bases at V and 1 base at J, with 13 bases in the middle. Germline-derived CDR1 and CDR2 are MNHNY and SVGAGI (reference sequence). This CDR3 contains 15 residues. The CDR3 bases are TGTGCCAGCAGTGCTGGTAAGACAGGCACAGATACGCAGTATTTT. Amino acids: CASSAGKTGTDTQYF.

Details on this clonotype: Relative to the germline gene, one junction end is altered; a read error may explain this. The rearrangement uses TRBV7-3 and TRBJ2-3; 13 nucleotides align to TRBD2. This CDR3 has 15 residues. Germline CDR1 and CDR2: SGHTA and FQGTGA. The CDR3 loop is CASSLGLAGPDTRYF. The DNA for the CDR3 is TGTGCCAGCAGCCTGGGACTAGCGGGGCCAGATACGCGGTATTTT.

This rearrangement joins TRBV29-1 to TRBJ1-4; 10 bases are a match to TRBD1. This CDR3 comprises 15 residues. Germline V gene data show CDR1 as SQVTM and CDR2 as ANQGSEA. V was clipped by 7 bases and J by 8 bases; unmatched bases: 13. DNA for the CDR3: TGCAGCGCTGCTAAGACAGGGGGCGTACGGGAAAAACTGTTTTTT. Translated, it gives CSAAKTGGVREKLFF.

The chain employs TRBV6-2 or TRBV6-3 and TRBJ2-7, with D unclear. Germline V gives CDR1 MNHEY, CDR2 SVGEGT. V lost 2 bases and J lost 5, with 10 bases in between. The CDR3 sequence is 13 residues long. CDR3 sequence (DNA): TGTGCCAGCAGTTACGGTCGAATAGACGAGCAGTACTTC. Amino acid sequence: CASSYGRIDEQYF.

The J gene is TRBJ1-6, the V gene TRBV6-6; the D is unclear. There are 17 residues in the CDR3. Germline V gene sequence: CDR1 MNHNY, CDR2 SVGAGI (reference sequence). V was pared by 1 base and J by 1 base, with 11 bases between. The CDR3 nucleotides read TGTGCCAGCAGTTACTTCGGGGATAGTTCCTATAATTCACCCCTCCACTTT. This codes for CASSYFGDSSYNSPLHF.

V usage is TRBV14 and J usage is TRBJ1-2; D gene uncertain. The CDR3 extends over 12 amino acids. The germline V gene encodes CDR1 SGHDN and CDR2 FVKESK. V shed 4 bases and J shed 7 bases, with 10 bases lying between them. DNA of the CDR3: TGTGCCAGCAGCCCGAGACTGGGTGGCTACACCTTC. Translation: CASSPRLGGYTF.

The chain employs TRBV9 and TRBJ2-4, with unresolved D. The CDR3 sequence is 16 residues long. CDR1 SGDLS and CDR2 YYNGEE come from the germline V gene. V was clipped by 0 bases and J by 0 bases, with 10 bases between them. The CDR3 nucleotides are TGTGCCAGCAGCGTAGCCCCGGAAGGAGCCAAAAACATTCAGTACTTC. This gives the protein CASSVAPEGAKNIQYF.

V gene TRBV2 combines with J gene TRBJ2-3; 9 positions match TRBD1. With 2 bases clipped from V and 5 bases from J, the junction kept 8 bases outside the gene matches. Germline loops: CDR1 SNHLY, CDR2 FYNNEI. The CDR3 has 16 residues. CDR3 protein: CASSEFRTGALDTQYF. CDR3 nucleotides: TGTGCCAGCAGTGAATTTAGGACAGGGGCTTTAGATACGCAGTATTTT.

The chain combines TRBV4-2 with TRBJ2-4, with 7 bases fitting TRBD1. The end of the DNA aligns better with TRBJ2-5, so the J call may be wrong. CDR3 length: 14 residues. Germline V gene data show CDR1 as LGHNA and CDR2 as YNFKEQ. In DNA, the CDR3 is TGTGCCAGCAGCCAGGGGGACAGTCAAGAGACCCAGTACTTC. This gives the protein CASSQGDSQETQYF.

The chain is built from TRBV6-2 or TRBV6-3 and TRBJ2-3, with D possibly matching TRBD2 (6 bases). The germline CDR1 and CDR2 sequences are MNHEY and SVGEGT. The CDR3 is made up of 16 amino acids. Trimming took off 6 bases at V and 3 bases at J, with 19 bases between the two ends. CDR3 nucleotides: TGTGCCAGCAGGAGCCACCAGGCGGGGCTAACAGATACGCAGTATTTT. Encoded protein: CASRSHQAGLTDTQYF.

This clonotype was detected only once. J is TRBJ2-1 and V is TRBV18; a possible D gene is TRBD2 (6 bases). The CDR3 loop spans 16 amino acids. The V gene's germline CDR1 is KGHSH and CDR2 LQKENI. Trimming left V 4 bases short and J 4 bases short, with 17 bases between. CDR3 nucleotides: TGTGCCAGCTCACGCGGGATTCAAGAAGTTTACAATGAGCAGTTCTTC. Its translation: CASSRGIQEVYNEQFF.

The chain combines TRBV7-2 with TRBJ2-7, with 10 bases identical to TRBD2. V lost 0 bases, J lost 2 bases, and 4 bases stayed unmatched. The CDR3 length is 16 residues. From germline, CDR1 is SGHTA and CDR2 FQGNSA. The CDR3 DNA follows: TGTGCCAGCAGCTTAGCGCTCCTAGCGGGGGCCTACGAGCAGTACTTC. It yields the protein CASSLALLAGAYEQYF.

The chain is built from TRBV20-1 and TRBJ2-5; 13 nucleotides agree with TRBD2. J was trimmed by 4 bases and V by 6 bases; bases with no gene match: 11. Per the germline V gene, CDR1 is DFQATT and CDR2 is SNEGSKA (reference sequence). There are 16 residues in the CDR3. The CDR3 here is CSANSGTSGIRETQYF. CDR3 in DNA: TGCAGTGCCAATTCCGGGACTAGCGGGATAAGAGAGACCCAGTACTTC.

The chain joins TRBV9 to TRBJ1-1; D not resolved. V shed 1 base and J shed 3 bases, with 7 bases lying between them. This CDR3 comprises 13 residues. The germline V gene encodes CDR1 SGDLS and CDR2 YYNGEE. CDR3 protein: CASSVTEYTEAFF. The DNA of the CDR3 is TGTGCCAGCAGCGTAACGGAGTACACTGAAGCTTTCTTT.

This rearrangement joins TRBV6-2 or TRBV6-3 to TRBJ2-1; 8 bases match TRBD2. The CDR3 is 17 amino acids. Germline V gene data show CDR1 as MNHEY and CDR2 as SVGEGT. The ends lost 6 bases at V and 0 bases at J; junction bases unmatched: 10. CDR3 sequence reads: CASSPLTSGGSYNEQFF. The DNA of the CDR3 is TGTGCCAGCAGCCCCTTAACTAGCGGAGGCTCCTACAATGAGCAGTTCTTC.

This clonotype was observed once. This chain joins TRBV7-9 and TRBJ2-1; perhaps D is TRBD1 or TRBD2 (5 bases each). Trimming pared 5 bases from V and 3 bases from J, leaving 14 bases between. The V gene's germline CDR1 is SEHNR and CDR2 FQNEAQ (reference sequence). This CDR3 region has 15 residues. CDR3 sequence: CASSPGPAVYNEQFF. CDR3 nucleotide sequence: TGTGCCAGCAGCCCGGGACCGGCGGTCTACAATGAGCAGTTCTTC.

The CDR3 spells CSAAEQDQGKLSYEQYF. CDR3 coding DNA: TGCAGTGCCGCGGAACAAGACCAGGGGAAGTTATCCTACGAGCAGTACTTC. The chain recombines TRBV20-1 with TRBJ2-5, with D possibly being TRBD1 (6 bases). The better agreement between TRBJ2-7 and the DNA end casts doubt on the J call. Germline CDR1 DFQATT, CDR2 SNEGSKA (reference sequence). This CDR3 is 17 amino acids long.

Written as DNA, the CDR3 is TGTGCCATCAGTGTCCAAGCGGGGTCCTACGAGCAGTACTTC. Its protein is CAISVQAGSYEQYF. The V call is TRBV10-3, the J call TRBJ2-7, with TRBD2 matching 7 bases. Trimming at V came to 4 bases and at J to 1 base, leaving 4 bases not matched to a gene. CDR3 length equals 14 residues. Germline CDR1 reads ENHRY; CDR2 reads SYGVKD.

This rearrangement joins TRBV5-4 to TRBJ2-3, with TRBD2 identical over 11 bases. The V gene's germline CDR1 is SGHNT and CDR2 YYREEE (reference sequence). CDR3 size: 15 residues. J lost 5 bases, V lost 4 bases, and 6 bases had no gene match. CDR3 bases: TGTGCCAGCAGCACGAAACTAGCGGGAGTAGATACGCAGTATTTT. Amino acids: CASSTKLAGVDTQYF.

The genes are TRBV14 and TRBJ2-7, with D possibly being TRBD2 (6 bases). CDR1 and CDR2 from the germline V gene are SGHDN and FVKESK. Trimming removed 1 base at V and 2 bases at J, with 12 bases between. CDR3 length: 15 amino acids. The CDR3 protein is CASSQGLVGPYEQYF. The CDR3 DNA reads TGTGCCAGCAGCCAAGGACTAGTGGGACCCTACGAGCAGTACTTC.

The V and J genes are TRBV20-1 and TRBJ2-7; 11 bases align to TRBD1. V lost 5 bases to trimming and J lost 4 bases; unmatched junction nucleotides: 7. Germline V gives CDR1 DFQATT, CDR2 SNEGSKA (reference sequence). This CDR3 has 14 residues. CDR3 in amino acids: CSAPTGQGVYEQYF. CDR3 DNA sequence: TGCAGTGCTCCCACGGGACAGGGGGTTTACGAGCAGTACTTC.

Concerning this clonotype itself: Just one base apart from a much larger clone, this may be a read error. The gene calls are TRBV12-3 or TRBV12-4 and TRBJ2-7, with D perhaps assigned TRBD1 or TRBD2 (6 bases each). The DNA end is a closer match to TRBJ2-5, so the J assignment may be wrong. The CDR3 length is 16 residues. This CDR3 is CASSSSPQGGLKTQYF. CDR3 DNA sequence: TGTGCCAGCAGTTCCTCGCCACAGGGAGGATTAAAGACCCAGTACTTC.